A few counts support the clone carrying this TCR beta chain. The antigen is unknown. In the PCR, 60 Vbeta and 13 Jbeta primers were used. The protocol was immunoSEQ multiplex PCR, while the TCRdb copy is restricted to in-frame clones and leaves out a portion. The data show 70,000 to 95,000 clones, 79% seen once. The germline gives CDR1 SGHDT, CDR2 YYEEEE. V dropped 6 bases and J dropped 4; count of bases not matched to a gene: 3. This CDR3 contains 12 residues. This entry belongs to a study of cytomegalovirus exposure and HLA in healthy donors. The study, taken as a whole, reports: Earlier results showed most TCR beta V segments being productive about 87% or about 30% of the time.

Material: PBMCs. The sequence was collected from a woman aged 35 to 49 in good health and CMV-seropositive. The chain has TRBV5-6 and TRBJ2-5; 7 nucleotides align to TRBD2. The CDR3 DNA reads TGTGCCAGCACCTGGGGGGGAGAGACCCAGTACTTC. Amino acid sequence: CASTWGGETQYF.